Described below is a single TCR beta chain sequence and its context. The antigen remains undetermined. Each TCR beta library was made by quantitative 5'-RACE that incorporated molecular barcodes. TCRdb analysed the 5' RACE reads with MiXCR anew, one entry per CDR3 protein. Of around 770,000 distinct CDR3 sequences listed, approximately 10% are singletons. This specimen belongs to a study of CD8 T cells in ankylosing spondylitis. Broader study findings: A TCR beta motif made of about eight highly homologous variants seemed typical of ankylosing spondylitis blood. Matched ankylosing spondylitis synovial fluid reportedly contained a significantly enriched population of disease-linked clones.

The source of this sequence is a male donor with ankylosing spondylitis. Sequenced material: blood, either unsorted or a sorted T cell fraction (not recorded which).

CDR3 loop: CASSWLAGGWDEQFF. CDR3 sequence (DNA): TGCGCCAGCAGCTGGTTAGCGGGAGGATGGGATGAGCAGTTCTTC. V usage is TRBV5-1 and J usage is TRBJ2-1; TRBD2 aligns across 10 bases. CDR1 SGHRS and CDR2 YFSETQ come from the germline V gene. V gave up 3 bases and J gave up 8 bases; unmatched junction bases: 8. The CDR3 runs to 15 residues. The variable domain in full, with the rest retrieved from reference TRBV5-1 and TRBJ2-1, is KAGVTQTPRYLIKTRGQQVTLSCSPISGHRSVSWYQQTPGQGLQFLFEYFSETQRNKGNFPGRFSGRQFSNSRSEMNVSTLELGDSALYLCASSWLAGGWDEQFFGPGTRLTVL.